The 27 T cell receptor beta chains below all came from one sample that was sequenced in a study of blood T cells in healthy people across ages. Sample-barcoded 5' priming and a J-beta primer mix drove a second PCR of roughly 7 to 11 cycles. TCRdb re-called the 5' RACE reads with MiXCR, one entry per CDR3 protein. Of roughly 1,500,000 distinct CDR3 sequences in the sample, roughly 30% are singletons; the top ten hold about 10%. Sequenced material: blood. The receptors come from a woman in her 30s in good health.

Only a few counts were recorded for this clonotype. The chain employs TRBV7-9 and TRBJ2-7; D gene uncertain. V lost 2 bases, J lost 0 bases, and 14 bases lay in between. Germline assignment: CDR1 SEHNR and CDR2 FQNEAQ (reference sequence). The CDR3 totals 16 residues. The CDR3 sequence: CASSLWAAGFSYEQYF. The DNA for the CDR3 is TGTGCCAGCAGCTTATGGGCGGCTGGGTTCTCCTACGAGCAGTACTTC.

This clonotype has ten or more counts. V usage is TRBV20-1 and J usage is TRBJ2-5, with TRBD2 identical over 11 bases. The CDR3 length is 13 residues. CDR1 is DFQATT, CDR2 SNEGSKA, per germline (reference sequence). With 7 bases clipped from V and 1 base from J, the junction kept 2 bases outside the gene matches. In DNA, the CDR3 is TGCAGTGTAGCGGGGGGGGTCCAAGAGACCCAGTACTTC. Translation gives CSVAGGVQETQYF.

This clonotype was counted between two and nine times. The V and J genes are TRBV12-3 or TRBV12-4 and TRBJ2-1; TRBD2 matches 10 bases. After removal of 7 bases from V and 9 bases from J, the junction contained 21 bases not matched to a gene. This CDR3 contains 18 residues. This CDR3 is CASTLGVAGGSWFFEQFF. The CDR3 DNA sequence: TGTGCCAGCACCTTGGGAGTAGCGGGGGGTAGTTGGTTCTTTGAGCAGTTCTTC.

J is TRBJ2-7 and V is TRBV4-1, with D perhaps being TRBD1 or TRBD2 (5 bases each). This CDR3 spans 15 amino acids. Germline CDR1 MGHRA, CDR2 YSYEKL. Trimming removed 3 bases at V and 5 bases at J, with 17 bases between. CDR3 bases: TGCGCCAGCAGCCAGACCGGGGCCAGTCCCGACGAGCAGTACTTC. Its translation is CASSQTGASPDEQYF.

DNA of the CDR3: TGCGCCAGCAGCTTCAAGGGTTCGGTCACCGGGGAGCTGTTTTTT. It yields the protein CASSFKGSVTGELFF. The genes are TRBV5-1 and TRBJ2-2; no clear D gene. With 2 bases removed from V and 4 bases from J, the gap between germline ends came to 12 bases. The germline V gene has CDR1 SGHRS and CDR2 YFSETQ. The CDR3 extends over 15 amino acids.

This clonotype was found many times. The chain has TRBV12-3 or TRBV12-4 and TRBJ2-1, with D perhaps being TRBD1 or TRBD2 (5 bases each). With 2 bases removed from V and 2 bases from J, the gap between germline ends came to 7 bases. This CDR3 is built from 14 residues. The CDR3 loop is CASSLTGPYNEQFF. The CDR3 region has the DNA TGTGCCAGCAGTTTAACGGGGCCCTACAATGAGCAGTTCTTC.

On this clonotype: Because it lacks the conserved phenylalanine or tryptophan at the end, this CDR3 is likely a read error. The gene calls are TRBV7-9 and TRBJ1-6, with no clear D. The CDR3 length is 14 residues. The germline V gene encodes CDR1 SEHNR and CDR2 FQNEAQ (reference sequence). V was clipped by 7 bases and J by 7 bases, with 14 bases between them. In DNA, the CDR3 is TGTGCCAGCAACCACCAAGCCTTGAATTCACCCCTCCACTCT. Translated, it gives CASNHQALNSPLHS.

The J gene is TRBJ2-1, the V gene TRBV5-6; 11 bases fit TRBD2. The CDR3 consists of 16 residues. Unmatched junction bases numbered 9, after V lost 3 bases and J lost 7 bases. The V gene's germline CDR1 is SGHDT and CDR2 YYEEEE. Here the CDR3 reads CASSSIAGGLWNEQFF. In nucleotides, the CDR3 is TGTGCCAGCAGCTCCATAGCGGGGGGGCTGTGGAATGAGCAGTTCTTC.

This clonotype was seen only a few times. The J gene is TRBJ2-1, the V gene TRBV12-3 or TRBV12-4; TRBD2 matches 10 bases. The CDR3 covers 16 residues. Unmatched junction bases numbered 7, after V lost 5 bases and J lost 3 bases. The CDR3 region is CASSLPGTSDYNEQFF. The DNA of the CDR3 is TGTGCCAGCAGTCTCCCCGGGACTAGCGACTACAATGAGCAGTTCTTC.

This clonotype was seen a handful of times. One end of the junction varies from germline; a read error may be responsible. The V gene is TRBV29-1, the J gene TRBJ1-1; D may be TRBD1 (5 bases). The germline V gene has CDR1 SQVTM and CDR2 ANQGSEA. This CDR3 region has 15 residues. The CDR3 DNA reads TGCAGCGTTGACGGGATTTACCGGGGGAACACCGAAGCTTTCTTT. Residues: CSVDGIYRGNTEAFF.

This clonotype was recorded only once. J is TRBJ2-1 and V is TRBV5-5; perhaps TRBD2 as D (5 bases). CDR1 and CDR2 (germline): SGHKS, YYEKEE (reference sequence). The CDR3 is made up of 12 amino acids. V was clipped by 0 bases and J by 12 bases, with 10 bases between them. The CDR3 spells CASSLGTGGQFF. The CDR3, as DNA: TGTGCCAGCAGCTTGGGGACTGGTGGGCAGTTCTTC.

This clonotype has a handful of counts. The rearrangement uses TRBV2 and TRBJ2-7; 9 bases map to TRBD1. CDR1 and CDR2 (germline): SNHLY, FYNNEI. The V and J ends lost 6 bases and 4 bases, in that order; junction bases with no gene match: 4. This CDR3 has 13 amino acids. The CDR3 loop is CASSYRGQYEQYF. Written as DNA, the CDR3 is TGTGCCAGCAGCTACAGGGGGCAGTACGAGCAGTACTTC. Supplemented by reference TRBV2 and TRBJ2-7, the full variable domain reads EPEVTQTPSHQVTQMGQEVILRCVPISNHLYFYWYRQILGQKVEFLVSFYNNEISEKSEIFDDQFSVERPDGSNFTLKIRSTKLEDSAMYFCASSYRGQYEQYFGPGTRLTVT.

There are a few counts of this clonotype. This CDR3 is CSVRRGASMHEQFF. The CDR3 region has the DNA TGCAGCGTTCGACGGGGGGCGAGTATGCATGAGCAGTTCTTC. This chain connects TRBV29-1 to TRBJ2-1; D might be TRBD2 (7 bases). Germline lookup yields CDR1 SQVTM and CDR2 ANQGSEA. The CDR3 loop spans 14 amino acids. Deletions cut 5 bases from V and 8 bases from J, with 19 bases between.

With regard to this clonotype: The CDR3 does not close with the conserved phenylalanine or tryptophan, likely indicating a read error. V and J are TRBV12-3 or TRBV12-4 and TRBJ2-5; 9 bases are a match to TRBD2. V shed 4 bases and J 1 base; nucleotides not matched to a gene: 7. The CDR3 length is 16 residues. CDR3 DNA sequence: TGTGCCAGCAGTTCGCTAGCGGGGAAGGGCCAAGAGACCCAGTACGTC. Translated, it gives CASSSLAGKGQETQYV.

In this sample, this clonotype turned up a few times. The gene calls are TRBV2 and TRBJ2-3, with D unclear. The CDR3 has 15 amino acids. Germline CDR1 and CDR2: SNHLY and FYNNEI. Trimming pared 6 bases from V and 5 bases from J, leaving 18 bases between. CDR3 residues: CASRTRLGQQDTQYF. CDR3 bases: TGTGCCAGCAGGACGAGACTGGGTCAGCAAGATACGCAGTATTTT. The full variable domain, its missing parts supplied by reference TRBV2 and TRBJ2-3, is EPEVTQTPSHQVTQMGQEVILRCVPISNHLYFYWYRQILGQKVEFLVSFYNNEISEKSEIFDDQFSVERPDGSNFTLKIRSTKLEDSAMYFCASRTRLGQQDTQYFGPGTRLTVL.

This clonotype was seen only a few times. The chain is built from TRBV13 and TRBJ2-7; possible D gene TRBD2, 6 bases. V dropped 7 bases and J dropped 2 bases, with 18 bases sitting between them. The CDR3 length is 15 residues. Germline loops: CDR1 PRHDT, CDR2 FYEKMQ (reference sequence). DNA for the CDR3: TGTGCCAGCACCTTCGGGGGAGGTTTGACCTACGAGCAGTACTTC. This encodes CASTFGGGLTYEQYF. The entire variable domain, with the rest obtained from reference TRBV13 and TRBJ2-7, is as follows: AAGVIQSPRHLIKEKRETATLKCYPIPRHDTVYWYQQGPGQDPQFLISFYEKMQSDKGSIPDRFSAQQFSDYHSELNMSSLELGDSALYFCASTFGGGLTYEQYFGPGTRLTVT.

This sequence joins TRBV28 and TRBJ1-2; 8 bases line up with TRBD1. The trim removed 2 bases at V and 5 bases at J, leaving 13 bases unmatched. Germline V gene data show CDR1 as MDHEN and CDR2 as SYDVKM. The CDR3 totals 17 residues. CDR3 region: CASSLLSGQGRYYGYTF. The CDR3 DNA follows: TGTGCCAGCAGTTTACTTTCAGGACAGGGTCGCTATTATGGCTACACCTTC.

Remarks on this clonotype: This may come from a read error, since a much larger clone is one base off. This chain joins TRBV12-3 or TRBV12-4 and TRBJ2-1, with D tentatively TRBD2 (5 bases). The length of the CDR3 is 15 residues. The V end was cut by 7 bases, the J end by 8 bases, with 21 bases between. The CDR3 protein is CASTPTGIWADEQFF. The CDR3 DNA follows: TGTGCCAGCACTCCAACCGGGATTTGGGCCGATGAGCAGTTCTTC.

This clonotype has just a few counts. J is TRBJ2-1 and V is TRBV6-6; 10 positions agree with TRBD2. Germline lookup yields CDR1 MNHNY and CDR2 SVGAGI (reference sequence). The CDR3 covers 14 residues. Trimming removed 9 bases from V and 2 bases from J; junction bases left unmatched: 4. This CDR3 reads CASQRGGAYNEQFF. In DNA, the CDR3 is TGTGCCAGTCAGCGGGGGGGTGCCTACAATGAGCAGTTCTTC.

This clonotype was detected only a few times. The rearrangement joins TRBV10-3 to TRBJ2-3; 9 bases are a match to TRBD2. The CDR3 is made up of 16 amino acids. Unmatched junction bases numbered 7, after V lost 0 bases and J lost 6 bases. Germline CDR1 is ENHRY and CDR2 is SYGVKD. The CDR3 nucleotides read TGTGCCATCAGTGAGTCGAATAGCGGGGGACGGGATACGCAGTATTTT. Protein sequence: CAISESNSGGRDTQYF.

The rearrangement joins TRBV5-8 to TRBJ1-2, with D unclear. The CDR3 loop spans 14 amino acids. V was shortened by 4 bases and J by 3 bases, with 13 bases between the two germline ends. Germline CDR1 and CDR2: SGHTS and YDEGEE. This CDR3 reads CASSQRTEDYGYTF. The CDR3 DNA is TGTGCCAGCAGCCAAAGGACCGAGGACTATGGCTACACCTTC.

In its sample, this clonotype was seen a few times. This chain links TRBV6-1 with TRBJ2-5; D is possibly TRBD1 (5 bases). Germline V CDR1 and CDR2: MNHNS, SASEGT. The V gene lost 3 bases and the J gene lost 7 bases, with 12 bases spanning the gap. This CDR3 spans 13 amino acids. CDR3 DNA: TGTGCCAGCAGTGACCCAGGGCCGCTGACCCAGTACTTC. Its translation: CASSDPGPLTQYF.

In the case of this clonotype: Germline is not matched at one junction end, which may reflect a read error. The chain is built from TRBV14 and TRBJ2-1, with a possible D match to TRBD1 (6 bases). Germline V gives CDR1 SGHDN, CDR2 FVKESK. CDR3 length equals 16 residues. Written as DNA, the CDR3 is TGTGCCTGCAGTCAATACGGAGTCAGGGGATACAATGAGCAGTTCTTC. It translates to CACSQYGVRGYNEQFF.

This sequence joins TRBV7-8 and TRBJ2-4, with 9 positions matching TRBD2. After removal of 3 bases from V and 6 bases from J, the junction contained 9 bases not matched to a gene. This CDR3 comprises 16 residues. CDR1 is SGHVS and CDR2 is FQNEAQ in the germline V gene. The CDR3 reads CASSFSGGRALNIQYF. CDR3 nucleotides: TGTGCCAGCAGCTTTTCTGGCGGGAGGGCCTTAAACATTCAGTACTTC.

V usage is TRBV7-3 and J usage is TRBJ1-4; D gene uncertain. This CDR3 has 14 residues. Germline V gene sequence: CDR1 SGHTA, CDR2 FQGTGA. Trimming removed 4 bases at V and 2 bases at J, with 8 bases between. In DNA form, the CDR3 reads TGTGCCAGCAGCTCCGATTGGACTAATGAAAAACTGTTTTTT. Encoded protein: CASSSDWTNEKLFF.

This clonotype turned up a few times. The chain employs TRBV11-2 and TRBJ2-3; D gene unclear. The CDR3 has 13 residues. Looked up from germline, CDR1 is SGHAT and CDR2 is FQNNGV. V lost 5 bases and J 11 bases, leaving 17 bases between the germline ends. CDR3 coding DNA: TGTGCCAGCAGCCTCGACTCTCCTCGAGGGCAGTATTTT. This translates into CASSLDSPRGQYF.

As regards this clonotype: Here the CDR3 omits its conserved ending phenylalanine or tryptophan, so a read error is the likely source. Because the CDR3's place on the DNA is in doubt, the DNA is left out and the CDR3 is given as listed by TCRdb. The chain employs TRBV5-1 and TRBJ2-6. CDR1 SGHRS and CDR2 YFSETQ come from the germline V gene. From its first to its last residue, the CDR3 has 16 amino acids. The CDR3 is CASSLVLSSGANVRTY.